A few counts support the clone carrying this T cell receptor (beta chain). These data originate in a study of T cells in Graves' hyperthyroidism and ophthalmopathy. Using RNA transcripts as the source, TCR beta CDR3 regions were amplified. With the HTBI primer set, the TCR CDR3 went through a first round of RT-PCR. TCRdb ran MiXCR on the multiplex PCR reads and lists one entry per CDR3 protein. This sample has hundreds of thousands of distinct CDR3 sequences, with about a sixth found just once. Hyperthyroidism in the patients, aged 18 to 65, was newly diagnosed and under 2 months in duration. Not enrolled were patients with uncontrolled infection, other autoimmune disease, pregnancy or lactation. Diagnosis rested on symptoms, serum thyroxine and TRAb, thyroid ultrasound, and orbital computed tomography. Germline V gene lookup returns CDR1 DFQATT and CDR2 SNEGSKA (reference sequence). The V gene end was trimmed by 5 bases and the J gene end by 10 bases; junction bases not matched to a gene: 7. This CDR3 is 11 amino acids long.

Sample: blood. The clonotype was recovered from a woman aged 25 to 45 with Graves' hyperthyroidism. The rearrangement links TRBV20-1 to TRBJ2-5; 7 positions match TRBD2. The CDR3, as DNA: TGCAGTGCTCCACGGGGGGTTGACCAGTACTTC. As protein: CSAPRGVDQYF.